Presented here are 9 T cell receptor beta chains from one specimen sequenced in a study of T cells in Graves' hyperthyroidism and ophthalmopathy. Amplified regions were TCR beta CDR3 sequences from RNA transcripts. A set of HTBI primers served as the primers for a first-round RT-PCR of the TCR CDR3. TCRdb passed the multiplex PCR reads through MiXCR, listing each CDR3 protein once. This sample has roughly 510,000 distinct CDR3 sequences; roughly 20% occur once, and the top ten carry about a quarter. Sample: blood. The receptors derive from a man younger than 35 with Graves' hyperthyroidism.

This clonotype appeared a few times. This chain uses TRBV4-1 with TRBJ1-2; weak D call: TRBD1 (5 bases). Germline lookup yields CDR1 MGHRA and CDR2 YSYEKL. The V gene lost 1 base and the J gene lost 6 bases, with 15 bases spanning the gap. The CDR3 has 15 residues. CDR3 DNA sequence: TGCGCCAGCAGCCAAGGCCCCGGGGGGGGTGATGGCTACACCTTC. Residues: CASSQGPGGGDGYTF.

The table lists this clonotype with many counts. The chain combines TRBV6-2 or TRBV6-3 with TRBJ1-5, with D unresolved. The CDR3 sequence is 13 residues long. The V end lost 2 bases, the J end lost 6 bases, and 8 bases lay between the germline ends. Germline assignment: CDR1 MNHEY and CDR2 SVGEGT. The CDR3 region is CASSYARAQPQHF. The DNA for the CDR3 is TGTGCCAGCAGTTACGCGCGGGCTCAGCCCCAGCATTTT.

This clonotype turned up a few times. V gene TRBV20-1 combines with J gene TRBJ2-2; D remains ambiguous. Germline CDR1 DFQATT, CDR2 SNEGSKA (reference sequence). The CDR3 extends over 12 amino acids. The V and J ends lost 8 bases and 5 bases respectively, with 12 bases between them. The DNA of the CDR3 is TGCAGTCCCTCCACGCTTACCGGGGAGCTGTTTTTT. Protein: CSPSTLTGELFF.

CDR3 coding DNA: TGTGCCAGCAGCCGAGCTAGACAGTTAAACTATGGCTACACCTTC. Translated: CASSRARQLNYGYTF. V is TRBV13 and J is TRBJ1-2, with D possibly being TRBD1 (5 bases). Trimming took 5 bases from V and 2 from J, leaving 15 bases between them. This CDR3 has 15 amino acids. Germline V gene sequence: CDR1 PRHDT, CDR2 FYEKMQ (reference sequence).

This chain links TRBV12-3 or TRBV12-4 with TRBJ1-3; 8 bases align to TRBD1. This CDR3 spans 13 amino acids. V lost 6 bases to trimming and J lost 4 bases; unmatched junction nucleotides: 2. The CDR3 spells CASRWTGGNTIYF. As DNA, the CDR3 is TGTGCCAGCAGGTGGACAGGGGGAAACACCATATATTTT.

This clonotype was detected ten times or more. J is TRBJ1-5 and V is TRBV28; D not resolved. CDR1 is MDHEN, CDR2 SYDVKM, per germline. This CDR3 has 14 residues. V was clipped by 4 bases and J by 0 bases, with 7 bases between them. The CDR3 DNA is TGTGCCAGCAGTTCACTATATAGCAATCAGCCCCAGCATTTT. Translating it yields CASSSLYSNQPQHF.

This clonotype has just a few counts. The chain has TRBV9 and TRBJ2-5, with TRBD2 matching 9 bases. J was trimmed by 3 bases and V by 3 bases; bases with no gene match: 6. Germline loops: CDR1 SGDLS, CDR2 YYNGEE. CDR3 length equals 15 residues. For the CDR3, the DNA is TGTGCCAGCAGCGACCCACTAGCGGGCGAAGAGACCCAGTACTTC. Protein: CASSDPLAGEETQYF. The full variable domain, its missing parts supplied by reference TRBV9 and TRBJ2-5, is DSGVTQTPKHLITATGQRVTLRCSPRSGDLSVYWYQQSLDQGLQFLIQYYNGEERAKGNILERFSAQQFPDLHSELNLSSLELGDSALYFCASSDPLAGEETQYFGPGTRLLVL.

The gene calls are TRBV12-3 or TRBV12-4 and TRBJ1-2; no reliable D call. This CDR3 contains 12 residues. V was shortened by 6 bases and J by 10 bases, with 15 bases between the two germline ends. The CDR3: CASSPRSFPYTF. In DNA, the CDR3 is TGTGCCAGCAGCCCACGGTCCTTCCCCTACACCTTC.

The chain uses TRBV5-1 and TRBJ2-7; D is uncertain. Trimming left V 4 bases short and J 6 bases short, with 14 bases between. CDR3 length equals 13 residues. CDR1 is SGHRS, CDR2 YFSETQ, per germline. The CDR3 DNA is TGCGCCAGCAGCCCAGTAGGGCAAAGCGAGCAGTACTTC. Translation: CASSPVGQSEQYF.